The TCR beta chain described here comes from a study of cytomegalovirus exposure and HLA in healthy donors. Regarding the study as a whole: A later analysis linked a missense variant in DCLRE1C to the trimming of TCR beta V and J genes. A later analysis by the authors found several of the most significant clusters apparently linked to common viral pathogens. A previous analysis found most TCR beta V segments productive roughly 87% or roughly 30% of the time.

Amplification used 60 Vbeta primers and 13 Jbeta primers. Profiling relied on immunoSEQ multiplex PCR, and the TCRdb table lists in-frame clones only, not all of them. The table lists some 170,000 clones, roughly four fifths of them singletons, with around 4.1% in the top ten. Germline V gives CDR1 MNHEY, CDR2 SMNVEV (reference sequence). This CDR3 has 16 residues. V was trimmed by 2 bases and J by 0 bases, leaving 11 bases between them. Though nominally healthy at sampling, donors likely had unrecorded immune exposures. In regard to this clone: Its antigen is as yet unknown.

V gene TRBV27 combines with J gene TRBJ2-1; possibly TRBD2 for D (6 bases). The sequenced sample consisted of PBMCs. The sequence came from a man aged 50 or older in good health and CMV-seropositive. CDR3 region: CASSLEGRDSYNEQFF. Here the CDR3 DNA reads TGTGCCAGCAGTTTAGAAGGGCGGGACTCCTACAATGAGCAGTTCTTC.